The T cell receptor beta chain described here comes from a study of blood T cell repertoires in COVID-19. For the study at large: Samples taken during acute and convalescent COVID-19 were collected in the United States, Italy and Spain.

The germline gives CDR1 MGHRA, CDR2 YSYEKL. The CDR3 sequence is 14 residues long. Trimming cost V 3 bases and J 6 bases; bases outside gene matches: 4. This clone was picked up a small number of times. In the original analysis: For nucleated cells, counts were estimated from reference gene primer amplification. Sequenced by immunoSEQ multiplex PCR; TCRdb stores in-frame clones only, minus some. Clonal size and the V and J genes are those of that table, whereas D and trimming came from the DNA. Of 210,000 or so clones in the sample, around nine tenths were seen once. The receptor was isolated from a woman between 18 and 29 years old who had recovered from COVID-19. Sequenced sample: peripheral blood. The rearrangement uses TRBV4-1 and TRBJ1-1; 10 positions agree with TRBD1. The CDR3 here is CASSHRDRGPEAFF. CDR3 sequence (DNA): TGCGCCAGCAGCCACCGGGACAGGGGCCCTGAAGCTTTCTTT.